The clone carrying this T cell receptor (beta chain) was picked up a small number of times. Its antigen is unidentified. Germline CDR1 and CDR2: SQVTM and ANQGSEA. CDR3 size: 12 residues. The data were taken from a study of beta chain features in type 1 diabetes. The entirety of the isolated RNA underwent reverse transcription, so expressed TCRB transcripts were sequenced. Profiled with immunoSEQ multiplex PCR; TCRdb holds only in-frame clones, not every one. In the table there are a few hundred thousand clones, 10% to 15% of which are singletons. Regarding the study as a whole: People with Type 1 diabetes carried modestly yet significantly shorter TCRB CDR3s in all four CD4+ subsets. With patients and controls alike, PCR might favor shorter templates to an equal degree. For patients, the naive, central memory and Treg TCRB repertoires appeared more alike than for healthy donors.

Blood was drawn once from each donor into heparinised tubes. The draws averaged about 120 mL. This clonotype was sampled from a woman younger than 35 with type 1 diabetes. Input material: naive CD4+ T cells from blood. V is TRBV29-1 and J is TRBJ1-2, with D uncertain. The CDR3 DNA reads TGCAGTAGCCGGGATTCTAACTATGGCTACACCTTC. As protein: CSSRDSNYGYTF.